These 2 T cell receptor beta chains were all obtained from the same sample, sequenced in a study of blood T cells in healthy people across ages. Together with a sample-barcoded 5' primer, a J-beta primer mix was included in a second PCR lasting about 7 to 11 cycles. TCRdb ran MiXCR on the 5' RACE reads and lists one entry per CDR3 protein. The table lists hundreds of thousands of distinct CDR3 sequences, about 30% of them singletons. The sequenced material came from blood. These receptors were taken from an elderly woman in good health.

As concerns this clonotype: At one boundary the junction diverges from the germline segment, which might be a read error. The chain has TRBV20-1 and TRBJ2-7, with D perhaps matching TRBD1 (6 bases). From germline, CDR1 is DFQATT and CDR2 SNEGSKA (reference sequence). CDR3 size: 15 residues. CDR3 sequence reads: CSAPPFRGSSYGQYF. The CDR3 bases are TGCAGTGCTCCTCCCTTCAGGGGAAGCTCCTACGGGCAGTACTTC.

The genes are TRBV2 and TRBJ1-6, with D unclear. Germline V gives CDR1 SNHLY, CDR2 FYNNEI. V lost 5 bases to trimming and J lost 7 bases, with 9 bases between them. This CDR3 is 13 amino acids long. The CDR3 DNA sequence: TGTGCCAGCAGTTGGAAATTGAATTCACCCCTCCACTTT. It translates to CASSWKLNSPLHF. The full variable domain, rest sourced from reference TRBV2 and TRBJ1-6, is EPEVTQTPSHQVTQMGQEVILRCVPISNHLYFYWYRQILGQKVEFLVSFYNNEISEKSEIFDDQFSVERPDGSNFTLKIRSTKLEDSAMYFCASSWKLNSPLHFGNGTRLTVT.